This TCR beta chain was identified during a study of blood T cell repertoires in COVID-19 (dated by TCRdb to 2018 to 2020). The study in broad terms: Collaborator samples came from the United States, Italy and Spain and covered acute and convalescent phases of COVID-19. The material from the prospective study consisted of cDNA or gDNA derived from T cells, B-cell-depleted T cells, or PBMCs. Deeply sampled blood TCRbeta repertoires from subjects exposed to, actively infected with, or recovered from COVID-19 were included in the dataset. The repertoires were released in a freely available public database intended as a resource for research on the immune response to SARS-CoV-2. The samples were drawn from two sources: the first 160 participants of the ongoing ImmuneRACE study, and 950 to 1,500 subjects contributed by 6 global collaborators. The sample metadata nearly always contained a de-identified subject ID, COVID-19 status, age in years and sex. Where available, HLA class I and class II types were obtained from metadata supplied by the sample provider rather than from assay-based typing.

CDR1 and CDR2 (SGHRS, YFSETQ) derive from the germline V gene. Including cysteine and phenylalanine, the CDR3 has 16 amino acids. Just CDR3 DNA is preserved here, 48 bases in frame from base 1. V is reduced by 2 bases and J by 6 bases, leaving a spacing of 18 bases between them. Collaborating institutions collected whole blood in K2EDTA tubes following their own protocols. For TCRbeta analysis, collaborators shipped samples in one of three forms: frozen whole blood, isolated PBMCs, or DNA extracted from either of those sample types. Points the paper makes about the study in general: How much clinical and demographic metadata was included differed by source and by participant, and the metadata was provided uncurated.

TCRbeta CDR3 regions were amplified from genomic DNA by means of the immunoSEQ Assay, a bias-controlled multiplex PCR. The authors processed their data as follows. The number of nucleated cells in each sample was estimated from the amplification of reference gene primers within the assay. Sequence reads were collapsed and filtered to measure the absolute abundance of every unique TCRbeta CDR3 rearrangement. For each sample, productive Simpson clonality was calculated as the square root of Simpson's diversity index across productive rearrangements. In TCRdb, the immuneACCESS table is reduced to in-frame sequences with V and J assigned. These tables do not hold every clone; where another copy was compared, an unresolved V gene accounts for under half, and the others remain unexplained. Clone size and V and J calls were adopted from that table, with D and trimming inferred from the DNA. This sample has 68,000 or so clones in its table, and about 86% of those were observed once. The ten largest clones capture around 4% of the sample.

This clone appeared once. Its antigen is not yet known. No base-level quality is on record; no much larger clone is a single base apart. The rearrangement combines TRBV5-1 with TRBJ2-4; TRBD1 might be the D gene, on 6 matching bases. The source is a man aged 50 or older with acute or convalescent COVID-19. Sequenced sample: peripheral blood. The encoded CDR3 is CASSFGHGTSGNIQYF. The DNA sequence is as follows: TGCGCCAGCAGCTTCGGCCACGGGACATCTGGAAACATTCAGTACTTC.